This T cell receptor (beta chain) was recorded in a study of Ad26.COV2.S vaccination and SARS-CoV-2 variants. Study overall: Ad26.COV2.S was injected intramuscularly once or twice, 56 days apart.

Findings of the study overall: Breadth measured for non-spike TCRs was similar across vaccine and placebo recipients.

The germline V gene has CDR1 SNHLY and CDR2 FYNNEI. The CDR3 is made up of 15 amino acids. Trimming shortened V by 6 bases and J by 6 bases, and 18 bases separated the two germline ends. Sequencing was performed with immunoSEQ multiplex PCR; in TCRdb, only in-frame clones are kept and a portion is missing. The data contain some 480,000 clones, roughly nine tenths of them singletons. Treatment of the sample: approximately 18 received Ad26.COV2.S at low or high dose, single or two shots; about 5 received placebo; per-sample allocation not given. Samples were taken on day 63 after the first vaccine or placebo injection. In Boston, an adult donor aged 18-55 years took part. An Ad26 vector expressing Wuhan-strain SARS-CoV-2 spike served as the vaccine. On this clone itself: What it binds is not known.

This sequence was found in a person aged 18 to 59 who received the Ad26.COV2.S COVID-19 vaccine or a placebo. The material was peripheral blood, obtained in a trial of Ad26.COV2.S vaccine versus placebo. The gene calls are TRBV2 and TRBJ1-5; a weak D match, TRBD1 (5 bases). The CDR3 sequence is CASRDLGRVGQPQHF. Here the CDR3 DNA reads TGTGCCAGCAGGGACCTAGGCAGGGTGGGTCAGCCCCAGCATTTT.